The present T cell receptor beta chain was sequenced within a study of blood T cell repertoires in COVID-19. The assay was immunoSEQ multiplex PCR, and TCRdb's table has in-frame clones only and misses some. The data hold under 140,000 clones, with around 68% observed a single time. Germline CDR1 LGHDT, CDR2 YNNKEL (reference sequence). This CDR3 comprises 16 residues. V shed 4 bases and J 3 bases; nucleotides not matched to a gene: 11. This chain connects TRBV3-1 (or the pseudogene TRBV3-2) to TRBJ2-5, with 7 nucleotides matching TRBD2. Material for sequencing was peripheral blood. The receptor comes from a woman aged 55-69 years with acute or convalescent COVID-19. CDR3 in DNA: TGTGCCAGCAGCCCGAACCTAGGGGCGGGGGAAGAGACCCAGTACTTC. Protein: CASSPNLGAGEETQYF.